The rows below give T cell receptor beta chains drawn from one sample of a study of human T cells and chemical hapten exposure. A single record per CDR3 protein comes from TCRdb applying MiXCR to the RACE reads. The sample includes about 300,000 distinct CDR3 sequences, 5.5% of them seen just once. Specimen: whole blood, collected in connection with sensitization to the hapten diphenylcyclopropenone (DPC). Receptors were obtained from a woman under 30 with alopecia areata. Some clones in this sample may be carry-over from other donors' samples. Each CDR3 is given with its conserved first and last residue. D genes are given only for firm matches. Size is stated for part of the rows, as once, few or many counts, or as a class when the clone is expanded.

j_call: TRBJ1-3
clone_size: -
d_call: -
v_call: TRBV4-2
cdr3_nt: TGTGCCAGCAGCCAAGAAGAGGGGCCTGGAAACACCATATATTTT
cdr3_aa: CASSQEEGPGNTIYF

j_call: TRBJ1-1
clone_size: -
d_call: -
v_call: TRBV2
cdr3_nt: TGTGCCAGCAGTGTCACAAAAATGAACACTGAAGCTTTCTTT
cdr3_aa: CASSVTKMNTEAFF

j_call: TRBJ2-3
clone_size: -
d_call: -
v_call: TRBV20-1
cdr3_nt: TGCAGTGCTACCCTCGGGGCCCAATTAAGGACAGATACGCAGTATTTT
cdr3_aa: CSATLGAQLRTDTQYF

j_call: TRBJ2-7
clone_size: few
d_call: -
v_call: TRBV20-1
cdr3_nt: TGCAGTGCAAGGACAGTTAGTTACGAGCAGTACTTC
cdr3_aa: CSARTVSYEQYF

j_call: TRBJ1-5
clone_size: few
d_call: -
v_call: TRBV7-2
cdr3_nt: TGTGCCAGCAGTCCCGGCGCGGGTCGCCATCAGCCCCAGCATTTT
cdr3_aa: CASSPGAGRHQPQHF

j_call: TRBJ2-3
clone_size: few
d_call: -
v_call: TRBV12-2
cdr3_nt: TGTGCAAGTCGCCCCGGACTAGCGGGGGGGCTAGGCACAGATACGCAGTATTTT
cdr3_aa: CASRPGLAGGLGTDTQYF

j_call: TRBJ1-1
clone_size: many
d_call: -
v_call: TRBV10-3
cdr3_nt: TGTGCCATCAGTGAGTCGTGGGGTGTAAACACTGAAGCTTTCTTT
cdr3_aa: CAISESWGVNTEAFF

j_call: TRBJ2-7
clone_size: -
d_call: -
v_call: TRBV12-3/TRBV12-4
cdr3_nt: TGTGCCAGCAGTTTATCGGGCACGTGGTACGAGCAGTACTTC
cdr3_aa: CASSLSGTWYEQYF

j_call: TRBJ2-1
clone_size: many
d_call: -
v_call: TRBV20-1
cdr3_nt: TGCAGTGCTAGAAACGTAGGCAGGGGGGCCTACAATGAGCAGTTCTTC
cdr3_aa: CSARNVGRGAYNEQFF

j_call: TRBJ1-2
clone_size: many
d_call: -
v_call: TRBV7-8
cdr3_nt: TGTGCCAGCAGCTTAGCTATAGACGCCAGCCCTTATGGCTACACCTTC
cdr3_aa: CASSLAIDASPYGYTF

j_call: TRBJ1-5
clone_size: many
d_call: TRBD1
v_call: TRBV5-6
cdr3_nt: TGTGCCAGCAGCCAAGACAGGGGTGGTCAGCCCCAGCATTTT
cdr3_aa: CASSQDRGGQPQHF

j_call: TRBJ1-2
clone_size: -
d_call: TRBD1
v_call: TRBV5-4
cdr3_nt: TGTGCCAGCAGTTGGACTAACAGGGGAAACTATGGCTACACCTTC
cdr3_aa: CASSWTNRGNYGYTF

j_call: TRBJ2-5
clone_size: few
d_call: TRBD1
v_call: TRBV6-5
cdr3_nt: TGTGCCAGCAGTGGGCCGGGACAGGGGGTAGGGGCCCAGTACTTC
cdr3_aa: CASSGPGQGVGAQYF

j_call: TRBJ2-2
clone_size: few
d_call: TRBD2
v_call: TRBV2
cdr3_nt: TGTGCCAGCAGTGCCCGGGAGGCCGGGGAGCTGTTTTTT
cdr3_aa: CASSAREAGELFF

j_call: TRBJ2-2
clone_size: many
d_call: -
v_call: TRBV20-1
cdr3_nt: TGCAGTGCTTTCCGGACCGACAAGCAAATGTCCGCGAACACCGGGGAGCTGTTTTTT
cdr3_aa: CSAFRTDKQMSANTGELFF

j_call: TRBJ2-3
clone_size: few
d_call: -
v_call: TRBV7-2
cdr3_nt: TGTGCCAGCAGCTTAGGAATACGGCTCACAGATACGCAGTATTTT
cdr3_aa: CASSLGIRLTDTQYF

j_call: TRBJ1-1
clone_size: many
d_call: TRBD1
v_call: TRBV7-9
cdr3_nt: TGTGCCAGCACCAAACAGGGGGTGAGCACTGAAGCTTTCTTT
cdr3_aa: CASTKQGVSTEAFF

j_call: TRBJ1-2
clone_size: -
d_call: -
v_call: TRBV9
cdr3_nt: TGTGCCAGCAGCGTAGTGTCAGGGGTCGGAGACTATGGCTACACCTTC
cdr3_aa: CASSVVSGVGDYGYTF

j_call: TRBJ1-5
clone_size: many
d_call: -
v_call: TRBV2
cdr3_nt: TGTGCCAGTGGGGCGGGGGTTGTTCAGCCCCAGCATTTT
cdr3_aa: CASGAGVVQPQHF

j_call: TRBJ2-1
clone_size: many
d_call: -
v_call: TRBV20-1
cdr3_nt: TGCAGTGCTAGAGTGGGGGGAGAGCAGTTCTTC
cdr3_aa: CSARVGGEQFF

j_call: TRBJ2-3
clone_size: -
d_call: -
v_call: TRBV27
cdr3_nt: TGTGCCAGCAGTCCTCTGGGGGCCACAGATACGCAGTATTTT
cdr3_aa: CASSPLGATDTQYF

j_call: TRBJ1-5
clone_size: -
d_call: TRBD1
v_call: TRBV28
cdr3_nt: TGTGCCAGCAGTTTAACAGGACAGGGCCACCAGCCCCAGCATTTT
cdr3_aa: CASSLTGQGHQPQHF

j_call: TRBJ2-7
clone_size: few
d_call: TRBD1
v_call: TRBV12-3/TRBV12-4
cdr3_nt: TGTGCCAGCAGTGCCACAGGGGGCTCCTACGAGCAGTACTTC
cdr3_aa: CASSATGGSYEQYF

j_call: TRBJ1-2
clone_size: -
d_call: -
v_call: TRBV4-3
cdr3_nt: TGCGCCAGCAGCGAAGAGGCGGTAAAGGGGTATGGCTACACCTTC
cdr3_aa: CASSEEAVKGYGYTF

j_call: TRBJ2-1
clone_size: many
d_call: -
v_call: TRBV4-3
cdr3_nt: TGCGCCAGCAGCCAAGCCGGCCCAAAAGAGCAGTTCTTC
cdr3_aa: CASSQAGPKEQFF

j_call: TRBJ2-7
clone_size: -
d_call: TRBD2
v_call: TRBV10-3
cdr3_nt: TGTGCCATCAGGGATAGCGGGGGACAACAGGACGAGCAGTACTTC
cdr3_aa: CAIRDSGGQQDEQYF

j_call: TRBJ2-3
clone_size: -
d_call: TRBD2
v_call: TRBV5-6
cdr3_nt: TGTGCCAGCAGCTGGGGCGCAGGGACTAACCGGGCAGATACGCAGTATTTT
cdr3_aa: CASSWGAGTNRADTQYF

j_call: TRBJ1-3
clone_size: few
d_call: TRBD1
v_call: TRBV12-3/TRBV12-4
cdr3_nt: TGTGCCAGCCCAACGGACAGGGGGCGTGGAAACACCATATATTTT
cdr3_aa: CASPTDRGRGNTIYF

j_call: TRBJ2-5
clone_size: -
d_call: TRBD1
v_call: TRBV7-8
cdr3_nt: TGTGCCAGCAGCTCCACCCGGACAGGTCCGATGGAGACCCAGTACTTC
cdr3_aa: CASSSTRTGPMETQYF

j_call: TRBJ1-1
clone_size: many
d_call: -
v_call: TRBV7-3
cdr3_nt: TGTGCCAGCAGCTTAGGTATTGACAGCCACACTGAAGCTTTCTTT
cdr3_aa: CASSLGIDSHTEAFF

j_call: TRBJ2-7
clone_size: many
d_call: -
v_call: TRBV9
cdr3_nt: TGTGCCAGCAGCGTAAGAGGTCACGGGGAGCAGTACTTC
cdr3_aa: CASSVRGHGEQYF

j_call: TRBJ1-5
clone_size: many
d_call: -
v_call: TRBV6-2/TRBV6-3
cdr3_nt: TGTGCCAGCAGTTACTCGAAGAGGGGCAATCAGCCCCAGCATTTT
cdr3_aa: CASSYSKRGNQPQHF

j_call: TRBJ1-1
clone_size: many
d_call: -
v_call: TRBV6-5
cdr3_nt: TGTGCCAGCAGTTACAGCTCCCGGGACGGTGAAGCTTTCTTT
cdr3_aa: CASSYSSRDGEAFF

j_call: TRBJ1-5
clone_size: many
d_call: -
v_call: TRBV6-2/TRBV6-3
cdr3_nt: TGTGCCAGCAGTTACGAGGAGGTTCAGCCCCAGCATTTT
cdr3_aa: CASSYEEVQPQHF

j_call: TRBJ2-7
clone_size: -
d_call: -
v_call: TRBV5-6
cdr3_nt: TGTGCCAGCAGCCCGGCACAGGCCATATCCTACGAGCAGTACTTC
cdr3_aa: CASSPAQAISYEQYF

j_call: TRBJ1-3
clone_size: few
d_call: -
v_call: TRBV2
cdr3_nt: TGTGCCAGCAGTGTATGGGTCGACCTGAACACCATATATTTT
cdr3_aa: CASSVWVDLNTIYF

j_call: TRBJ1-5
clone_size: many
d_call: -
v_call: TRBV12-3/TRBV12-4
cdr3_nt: TGTGCCACCCGGACCGGACCCTATCAGCCCCAGCATTTT
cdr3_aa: CATRTGPYQPQHF

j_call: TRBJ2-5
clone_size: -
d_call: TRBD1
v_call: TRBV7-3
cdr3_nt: TGTGCCAGCAGCTTAAATACAGGGGTAGAGACCCAGTACTTC
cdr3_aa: CASSLNTGVETQYF

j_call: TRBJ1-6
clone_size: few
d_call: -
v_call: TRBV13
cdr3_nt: TGTGCCAGCAGCTTTAGAAGTTATAATTCACCCCTCCACTTT
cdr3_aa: CASSFRSYNSPLHF

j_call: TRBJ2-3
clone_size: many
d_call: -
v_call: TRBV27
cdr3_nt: TGTGCCAGCAGTCCCCGACAGACCACAGATACGCAGTATTTT
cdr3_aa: CASSPRQTTDTQYF

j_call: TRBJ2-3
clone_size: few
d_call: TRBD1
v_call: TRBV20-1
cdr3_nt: TGCAGTGCTAGAGGGGACAGGGCAGATACGCAGTATTTT
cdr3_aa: CSARGDRADTQYF

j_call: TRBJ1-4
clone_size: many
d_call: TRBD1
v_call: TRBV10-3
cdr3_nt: TGTGCCATCAGGGACCCGGGACAGGGCGAAAATGAAAAACTGTTTTTT
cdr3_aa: CAIRDPGQGENEKLFF

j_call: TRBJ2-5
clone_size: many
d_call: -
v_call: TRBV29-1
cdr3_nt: TGCAGCGTTGGAAAAGAGACCCAGTACTTC
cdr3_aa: CSVGKETQYF

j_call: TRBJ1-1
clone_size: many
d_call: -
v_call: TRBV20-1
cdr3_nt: TGCAGTGCTGCAGGGCCCTGGGACACTGAAGCTTTCTTT
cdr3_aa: CSAAGPWDTEAFF

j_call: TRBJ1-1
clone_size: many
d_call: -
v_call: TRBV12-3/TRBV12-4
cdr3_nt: TGTGCCAGCAGAGTATTCTCTGAAGCTTTCTTT
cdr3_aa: CASRVFSEAFF

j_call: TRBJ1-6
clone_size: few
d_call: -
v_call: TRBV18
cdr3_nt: TGTGCCAGCTCACCACCGCACGTGAGCTCCTATAATTCACCCCTCCACTTT
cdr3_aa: CASSPPHVSSYNSPLHF

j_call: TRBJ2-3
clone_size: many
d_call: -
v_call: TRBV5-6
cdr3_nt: TGTGCCAGCAGCTTGAGAACTCAGGGATCAACAGATACGCAGTATTTT
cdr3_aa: CASSLRTQGSTDTQYF

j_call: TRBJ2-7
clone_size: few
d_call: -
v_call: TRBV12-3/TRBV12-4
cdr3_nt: TGTGCCAGCAGCCCGAGACAGTACTCCTCCTACGAGCAGTACTTC
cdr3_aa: CASSPRQYSSYEQYF

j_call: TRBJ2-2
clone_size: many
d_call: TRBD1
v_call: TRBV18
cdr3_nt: TGTGCCAGCTCATCGGGACAGGCGAACACCGGGGAGCTGTTTTTT
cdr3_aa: CASSSGQANTGELFF

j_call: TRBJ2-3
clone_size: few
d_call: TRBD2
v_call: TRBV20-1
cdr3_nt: TGCAGTGCTAGAGCAGTAGTTGGAACTAGCGGGGTCTTCACAGATACGCAGTATTTT
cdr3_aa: CSARAVVGTSGVFTDTQYF

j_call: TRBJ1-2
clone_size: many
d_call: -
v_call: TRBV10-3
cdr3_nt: TGTGCCATCAGTGACGCCTATGGCTACACCTTC
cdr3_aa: CAISDAYGYTF

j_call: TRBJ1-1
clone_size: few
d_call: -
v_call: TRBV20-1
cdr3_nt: TGCAGTGCTAGAGAGGGGCAGGGGCACACTGAAGCTTTCTTT
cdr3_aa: CSAREGQGHTEAFF

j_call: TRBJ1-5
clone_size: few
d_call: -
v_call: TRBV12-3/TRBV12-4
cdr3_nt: TGTGCCAGCAGTTTTTTCGGTAGCAATCAGCCCCAGCATTTT
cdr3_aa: CASSFFGSNQPQHF